The source of this T cell receptor (beta chain) is a study of cytomegalovirus exposure and HLA in healthy donors. Regarding the study as a whole: A later analysis reportedly found fewer N-insertions in an Asian-associated ancestry cluster than the approximately 730-donor mean. Per a later analysis, about 15,000 TCR beta sequences showed association with HLA alleles at 0.05 false discovery rate.

This CDR3 comprises 15 residues. After removal of 2 bases from V and 5 bases from J, the junction contained 7 bases not matched to a gene. The V gene's germline CDR1 is MNHNS and CDR2 SASEGT. Turning to this clone: Its antigen remains unidentified.

A multiplex PCR was run with 60 Vbeta primers and 13 Jbeta primers. Here immunoSEQ multiplex PCR was the method, and the copy in TCRdb shows in-frame clones only, minus some. The table shows 150,000 to 200,000 clones, with about 75% occurring only once. The sequencing sample was made of PBMCs. V and J are TRBV6-1 and TRBJ2-3; 7 bases map to TRBD1. The origin of this receptor is a male donor in good health and CMV-seropositive. CDR3 DNA: TGTGCCAGCAGTGAAAGAAGGGGGCGCAGAGATACGCAGTATTTT. Translated: CASSERRGRRDTQYF.